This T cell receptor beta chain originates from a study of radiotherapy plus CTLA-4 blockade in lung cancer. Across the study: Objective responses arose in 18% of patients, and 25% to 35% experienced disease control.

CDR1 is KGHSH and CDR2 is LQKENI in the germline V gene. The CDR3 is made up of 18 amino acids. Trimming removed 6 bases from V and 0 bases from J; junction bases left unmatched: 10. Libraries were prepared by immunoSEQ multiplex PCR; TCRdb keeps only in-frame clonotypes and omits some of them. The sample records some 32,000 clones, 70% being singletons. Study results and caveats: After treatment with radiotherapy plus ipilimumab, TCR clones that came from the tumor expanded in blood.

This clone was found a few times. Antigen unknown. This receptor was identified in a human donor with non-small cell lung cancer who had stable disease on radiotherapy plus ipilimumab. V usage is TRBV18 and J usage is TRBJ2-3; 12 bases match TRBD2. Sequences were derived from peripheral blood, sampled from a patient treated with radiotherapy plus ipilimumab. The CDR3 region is CASSRTGTSGSSTDTQYF. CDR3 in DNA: TGTGCCAGCTCGCGCACCGGGACTAGCGGGTCTAGCACAGATACGCAGTATTTT.